This TCR beta chain appears in the sequencing data of a study of T cells in Graves' hyperthyroidism and ophthalmopathy. CDR3 length: 14 residues. Germline V lookup: CDR1 SGHKS, CDR2 YYEKEE (reference sequence). Researchers amplified the TCR beta CDR3 regions from RNA transcripts. First-round RT-PCR targeting the TCR CDR3 was performed with the HTBI primer set. TCRdb passed the multiplex PCR reads through MiXCR, listing each CDR3 protein once. The data contain 500,000 to 750,000 distinct CDR3 sequences, around 45% of them singletons. General study results and limits: Stable hyperthyroidism was told apart from ophthalmopathy by a model built on 13 V-J features.

Hyperthyroidism had been newly diagnosed in patients aged 18 to 65, and its duration was under 2 months. Points on this clonotype: Its specificity is not known. The junction differs from germline at one of its ends, possibly a read error.

Specimen: peripheral blood or thyroid tissue (not recorded which). This chain joins TRBV5-5 and TRBJ2-5; D not certain. The source is a woman aged 18-29 years with Graves' hyperthyroidism. In DNA form, the CDR3 reads TGTGCCGGCAGCTTGCCCCAAAGGGAAGAGACCCAGTACTTC. It encodes CAGSLPQREETQYF.